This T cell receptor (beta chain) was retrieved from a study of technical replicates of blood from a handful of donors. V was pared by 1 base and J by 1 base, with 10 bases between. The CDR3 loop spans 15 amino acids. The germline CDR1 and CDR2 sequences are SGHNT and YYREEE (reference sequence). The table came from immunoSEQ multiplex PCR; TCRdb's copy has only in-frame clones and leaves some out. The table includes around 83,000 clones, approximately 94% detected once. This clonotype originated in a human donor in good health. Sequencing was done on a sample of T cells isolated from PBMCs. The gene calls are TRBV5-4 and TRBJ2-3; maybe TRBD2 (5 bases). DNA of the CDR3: TGTGCCAGCAGCTTGAGGGAGCTGGGCACAGATACGCAGTATTTT. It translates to CASSLRELGTDTQYF. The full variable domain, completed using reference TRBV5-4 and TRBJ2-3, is ETGVTQSPTHLIKTRGQQVTLRCSSQSGHNTVSWYQQALGQGPQFIFQYYREEENGRGNFPPRFSGLQFPNYSSELNVNALELDDSALYLCASSLRELGTDTQYFGPGTRLTVL.